This entry concerns a single T cell receptor beta chain. TCRdb reprocessed the 5' RACE reads via MiXCR and lists one record per CDR3 protein. The table lists around 180,000 distinct CDR3 sequences, 18% of them singletons. This CDR3 is built from 13 residues. The germline V gene has CDR1 SEHNR and CDR2 FQNEAQ (reference sequence). V was cut by 5 bases and J by 10 bases, with 15 bases left in between. The sample is drawn from a study of CD8 T cells in ankylosing spondylitis. This sequence joins TRBV7-9 and TRBJ2-4; D gene ambiguous. The clonotype was recovered from a male donor under 30 with ankylosing spondylitis or in good health (not recorded which). Material for sequencing was blood, either unsorted or a sorted T cell fraction (not recorded which). The CDR3 DNA is TGTGCCAGCAGCATTAATCTTGGTCCGATTCAGTACTTC. Protein: CASSINLGPIQYF.